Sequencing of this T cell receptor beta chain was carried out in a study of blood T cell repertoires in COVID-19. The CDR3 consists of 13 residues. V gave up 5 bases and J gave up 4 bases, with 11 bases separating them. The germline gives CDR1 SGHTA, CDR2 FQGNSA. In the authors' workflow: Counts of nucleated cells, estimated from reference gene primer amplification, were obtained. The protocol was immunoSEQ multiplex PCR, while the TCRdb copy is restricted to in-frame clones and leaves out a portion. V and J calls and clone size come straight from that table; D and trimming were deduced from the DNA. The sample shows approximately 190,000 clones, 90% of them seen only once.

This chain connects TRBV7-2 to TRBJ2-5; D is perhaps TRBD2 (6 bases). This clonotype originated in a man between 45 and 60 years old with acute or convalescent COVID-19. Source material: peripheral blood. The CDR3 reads CASSREVGETQYF. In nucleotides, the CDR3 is TGTGCCAGCAGCAGGGAGGTGGGAGAGACCCAGTACTTC.